This T cell receptor beta chain was sequenced for a study of T cells expressing NK-cell markers. The wider study: It was sorted CD3+CD56+NKG2C+, CD3+CD56+NKG2C- and CD3+CD56-NKG2C+ T cells that supplied the TCR beta repertoires. Most of the eight sequenced donors were HCMV-seropositive; one was seronegative.

CDR1 is SGHNT and CDR2 is YYREEE in the germline V gene (reference sequence). The CDR3 is made up of 14 amino acids. UMIs accompanied the 5'RACE template switching by which TCR beta cDNA was made. TCRdb re-called the 5' RACE reads and gives one entry per CDR3 protein, without DNA. The sample yields 400,000 to 550,000 distinct CDR3 sequences, of which the top ten take up under 7.5%. Overall study results and limits: The share of CD8+ T cells held by dominant NKG2C+ clonotypes was roughly 1.0-8% in about six donors.

A note on this clonotype: Its antigen is currently unknown.

Sequenced material: blood T cells: a sorted CD56 or NKG2C T cell subset, CD4+ or CD8+ T cells, or bulk PBMC T cells (not recorded which). This sequence originates from a woman between 18 and 69 years old in good health. The chain recombines TRBV5-4 with TRBJ2-3; TCRdb's D call, TRBD1, is unchecked because there is no DNA. This chain's CDR3 is CASSLHGGRDTQYF.